This T cell receptor beta chain was recovered during a study of cytotoxic CD8 clonotypes in ibrutinib-treated CLL. The V end was cut by 1 base, the J end by 7 bases, with 17 bases between. The CDR3 spans 16 residues. CDR1 and CDR2 (germline): SGHAT, FQDESV (reference sequence). Sequencing was performed with immunoSEQ multiplex PCR; in TCRdb, only in-frame clones are kept and a portion is missing. The sample has 120,000 to 150,000 clones; around 90% are singletons. The receptor was derived from a human donor with chronic lymphocytic leukemia. Here the sequenced sample was PBMCs, taken after 12 months of ibrutinib treatment. J is TRBJ2-1 and V is TRBV11-1; D call uncertain. CDR3 loop: CASSLEVAEPYNEQFF. CDR3 sequence (DNA): TGTGCCAGCAGCTTAGAGGTGGCAGAACCGTATAATGAGCAGTTCTTC.